This T cell receptor beta chain was identified in a study of T cell changes during pregnancy in multiple sclerosis. TCRdb's table, derived via immunoSEQ multiplex PCR, lists solely in-frame clones and lacks some. This table holds some 70,000 clones, roughly 90% found once. This clonotype was sampled from a female donor in good health, enrolled as a control in a pregnancy study. The specimen comprised peripheral blood, sampled after pregnancy.

CDR3 amino acids: CASSTLQGDGYTF. Here the CDR3 DNA reads TGTGCCAGCAGCACCCTCCAGGGGGATGGCTACACCTTC. The rearrangement uses TRBV7-9 and TRBJ1-2; 7 nucleotides agree with TRBD1. V lost 5 bases to trimming and J lost 6 bases; unmatched junction nucleotides: 6. The CDR3 extends over 13 amino acids. Germline V lookup: CDR1 SEHNR, CDR2 FQNEAQ (reference sequence).